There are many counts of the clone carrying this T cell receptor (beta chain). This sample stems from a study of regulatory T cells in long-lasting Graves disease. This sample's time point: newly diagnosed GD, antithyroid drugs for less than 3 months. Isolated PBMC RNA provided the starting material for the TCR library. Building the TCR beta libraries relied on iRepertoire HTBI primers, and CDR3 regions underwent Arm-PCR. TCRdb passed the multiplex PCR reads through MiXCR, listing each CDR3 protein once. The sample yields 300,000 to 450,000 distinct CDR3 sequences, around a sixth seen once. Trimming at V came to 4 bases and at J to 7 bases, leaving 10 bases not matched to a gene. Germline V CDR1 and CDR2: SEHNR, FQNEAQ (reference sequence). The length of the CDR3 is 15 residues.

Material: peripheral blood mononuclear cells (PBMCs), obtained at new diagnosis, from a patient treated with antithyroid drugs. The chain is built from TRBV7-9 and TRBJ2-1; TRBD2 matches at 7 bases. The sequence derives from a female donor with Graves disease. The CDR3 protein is CASSWGGSRENEQFF. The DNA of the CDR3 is TGTGCCAGCAGCTGGGGGGGGAGTAGAGAGAATGAGCAGTTCTTC.